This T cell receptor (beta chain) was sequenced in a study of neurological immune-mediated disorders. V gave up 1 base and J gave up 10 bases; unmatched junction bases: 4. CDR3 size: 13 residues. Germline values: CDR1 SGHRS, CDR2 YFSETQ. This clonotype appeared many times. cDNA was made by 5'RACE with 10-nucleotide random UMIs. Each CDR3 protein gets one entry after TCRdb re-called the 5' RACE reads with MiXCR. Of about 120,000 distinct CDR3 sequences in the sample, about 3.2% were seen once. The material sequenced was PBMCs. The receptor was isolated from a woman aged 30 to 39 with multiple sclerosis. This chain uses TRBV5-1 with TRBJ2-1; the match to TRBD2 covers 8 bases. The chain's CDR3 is CASSLLAGREQFF. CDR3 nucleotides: TGCGCCAGCAGCTTGTTAGCGGGGCGAGAGCAGTTCTTC.